The clone carrying this TCR beta chain was picked up many times. Its specificity is unknown. Germline values: CDR1 MNHEY, CDR2 SVGEGT. This CDR3 region has 17 residues. Trimming cost V 5 bases and J 2 bases, with 16 bases left between them. The data belong to a study of T cells in Graves' hyperthyroidism and ophthalmopathy. Study results and limitations: Classification by a 13 V-J model distinguished ophthalmopathy from stable hyperthyroidism. Blood samples included most of the expanded thyroid clonotypes exceeding 0.001.

Uncontrolled infection, other autoimmune disease, pregnancy or lactation barred patients from enrollment. RNA transcripts provided the source from which TCR beta CDR3 regions were amplified. An initial round of RT-PCR targeting the TCR CDR3 relied on the HTBI primer set. Using its own MiXCR run on the multiplex PCR reads, TCRdb lists one record per CDR3 protein. The sample lists over 500,000 distinct CDR3 sequences, 17% seen once, with approximately 16% in the top ten. V and J are TRBV6-2 or TRBV6-3 and TRBJ1-6; the D gene is possibly TRBD1 (5 bases). The receptor's source is a woman aged 18-29 years with Graves' ophthalmopathy. Sequencing used blood. In DNA form, the CDR3 reads TGTGCCAGCAGTCCTGCAGGGATGAACGCCTATAATTCACCCCTCCACTTT. Its translation: CASSPAGMNAYNSPLHF.